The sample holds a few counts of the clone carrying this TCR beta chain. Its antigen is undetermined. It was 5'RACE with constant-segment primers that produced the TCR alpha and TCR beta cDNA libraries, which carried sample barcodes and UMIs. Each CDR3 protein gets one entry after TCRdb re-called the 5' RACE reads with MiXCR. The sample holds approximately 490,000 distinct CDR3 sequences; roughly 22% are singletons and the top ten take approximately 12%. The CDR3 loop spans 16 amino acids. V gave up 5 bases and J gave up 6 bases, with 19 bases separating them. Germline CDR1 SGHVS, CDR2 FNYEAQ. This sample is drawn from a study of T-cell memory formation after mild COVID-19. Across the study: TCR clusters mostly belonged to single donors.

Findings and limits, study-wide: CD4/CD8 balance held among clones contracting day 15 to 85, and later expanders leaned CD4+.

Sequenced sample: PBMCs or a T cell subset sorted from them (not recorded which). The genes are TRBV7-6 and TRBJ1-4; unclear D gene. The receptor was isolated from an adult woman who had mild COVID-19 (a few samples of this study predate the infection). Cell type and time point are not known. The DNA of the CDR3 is TGTGCCAGCAGCCCCCGGCCGGACGATCGGGATGAAAAACTGTTTTTT. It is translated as CASSPRPDDRDEKLFF. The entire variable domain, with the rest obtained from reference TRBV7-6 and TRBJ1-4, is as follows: GAGVSQSPRYKVTKRGQDVALRCDPISGHVSLYWYRQALGQGPEFLTYFNYEAQQDKSGLPNDRFSAERPEGSISTLTIQRTEQRDSAMYRCASSPRPDDRDEKLFFGSGTQLSVL.